The 23 T cell receptor beta chains reported below all come from one sample, sequenced in a study of cytomegalovirus exposure and HLA in healthy donors. Both 60 Vbeta primers and 13 Jbeta primers went into the PCR. Profiling relied on immunoSEQ multiplex PCR, and the TCRdb table lists in-frame clones only, not all of them. The data show 150,000 to 200,000 clones, around 78% seen once. Sequenced sample: PBMCs. Every receptor here comes from a woman aged 40 to 49 in good health and CMV-seronegative.

The chain couples TRBV19 to TRBJ2-7, with TRBD1 as a possible D gene (5 bases). This CDR3 contains 13 residues. Germline-derived CDR1 and CDR2 are LNHDA and SQIVND (reference sequence). V was shortened by 3 bases and J by 2 bases, with 8 bases between the two germline ends. CDR3 in DNA: TGTGCCAGTAGTATCGACAGAGCCTACGAGCAGTACTTC. It codes for CASSIDRAYEQYF. The full variable domain, with the rest looked up from reference TRBV19 and TRBJ2-7, is DGGITQSPKYLFRKEGQNVTLSCEQNLNHDAMYWYRQDPGQGLRLIYYSQIVNDFQKGDIAEGYSVSREKKESFPLTVTSAQKNPTAFYLCASSIDRAYEQYFGPGTRLTVT.

This clone turned up a few times. The chain joins TRBV4-1 to TRBJ2-1; no clear D. Trimming cost V 0 bases and J 12 bases, with 9 bases left between them. This CDR3 is 12 amino acids long. Germline loops: CDR1 MGHRA, CDR2 YSYEKL. In nucleotides, the CDR3 is TGCGCCAGCAGCCAAGAGATGGTCGGGCAGTTCTTC. Amino acid sequence: CASSQEMVGQFF.

This clone was observed a handful of times. The gene calls are TRBV5-1 and TRBJ1-4, with TRBD1 identical over 9 bases. In germline, CDR1 is SGHRS, CDR2 YFSETQ. This CDR3 region has 15 residues. With V trimmed by 0 bases and J by 3 bases, 0 bases remained unmatched. The CDR3 DNA sequence: TGCGCCAGCAGCTTGGGGGACAGGGCTAATGAAAAACTGTTTTTT. This sequence encodes CASSLGDRANEKLFF. The whole variable domain, remainder taken from reference TRBV5-1 and TRBJ1-4, is KAGVTQTPRYLIKTRGQQVTLSCSPISGHRSVSWYQQTPGQGLQFLFEYFSETQRNKGNFPGRFSGRQFSNSRSEMNVSTLELGDSALYLCASSLGDRANEKLFFGSGTQLSVL.

The rearrangement joins TRBV6-6 to TRBJ2-3; D is unresolved. The CDR3 totals 16 residues. Trimming took 6 bases from V and 0 from J, leaving 16 bases between them. Germline CDR1 is MNHNY and CDR2 is SVGAGI (reference sequence). CDR3 DNA sequence: TGTGCCAGCAGCCCAACTACCCCCGTCAGCACAGATACGCAGTATTTT. This encodes CASSPTTPVSTDTQYF.

V gene TRBV10-3 combines with J gene TRBJ2-3; tentatively, D is TRBD2 (7 bases). This CDR3 is 14 amino acids long. Germline values: CDR1 ENHRY, CDR2 SYGVKD. The V gene lost 5 bases and the J gene lost 0 bases, with 9 bases spanning the gap. CDR3 nucleotide sequence: TGTGCCATCAGTAGGGGGGGGAGCACAGATACGCAGTATTTT. It is translated as CAISRGGSTDTQYF.

This clone came up once. The J gene is TRBJ1-5, the V gene TRBV21-1; the D call of TRBD1 is as the table states it, not checked on the DNA. TRBV21-1 is a documented pseudogene. There are 17 residues in the CDR3. CDR3 region: CASSKTGTPYSNQPQHF. The CDR3, as DNA: TGTGCCAGCAGCAAGACCGGGACACCTTATAGCAATCAGCCCCAGCATTTT.

In regard to this clone: One end of the junction is discordant with germline, which a read error may explain. The V and J genes are TRBV6-6 and TRBJ2-7, with 9 bases matching TRBD1. The CDR3 has 11 residues. The germline V gene encodes CDR1 MNHNY and CDR2 SVGAGI (reference sequence). As DNA, the CDR3 is TGTGCCAGCAGTGGGCGGACAGGGGATAATTTC. This codes for CASSGRTGDNF.

This chain uses TRBV6-6 with TRBJ2-7, with D perhaps matching TRBD1 (5 bases). Per germline, CDR1 MNHNY and CDR2 SVGAGI (reference sequence). V shed 5 bases and J shed 6 bases, with 20 bases lying between them. This CDR3 is 15 amino acids long. CDR3 residues: CASSPPTVKGPEQYF. For the CDR3, the DNA is TGTGCCAGCAGTCCGCCGACAGTTAAGGGCCCCGAGCAGTACTTC.

The V and J genes are TRBV28 and TRBJ1-2; TRBD1 matches 10 bases. Germline loops: CDR1 MDHEN, CDR2 SYDVKM. Trimming removed 2 bases from V and 8 bases from J; junction bases left unmatched: 8. The CDR3 length is 15 residues. CDR3 DNA sequence: TGTGCCAGCAGTTTACAAAGACAGGGGGCGATAGGCTACACCTTC. Its translation: CASSLQRQGAIGYTF.

This chain connects TRBV29-1 to TRBJ2-7; TRBD1 matches at 7 bases. The CDR3 loop spans 13 amino acids. The germline V gene has CDR1 SQVTM and CDR2 ANQGSEA. With 3 bases clipped from V and 5 bases from J, the junction kept 7 bases outside the gene matches. This CDR3 is CSVESGGANEQYF. DNA of the CDR3: TGCAGCGTTGAGTCAGGGGGAGCGAACGAGCAGTACTTC.

The chain links TRBV9 to TRBJ2-2, with 8 bases aligning to TRBD2. This CDR3 contains 16 residues. Germline V lookup: CDR1 SGDLS, CDR2 YYNGEE. The V segment lost 4 bases and the J segment 7 bases; nucleotides outside the gene matches: 12. The CDR3 sequence: CASSLTWTSRNGELFF. The DNA for the CDR3 is TGTGCCAGCAGCTTGACCTGGACTAGCCGGAACGGGGAGCTGTTTTTT.

The chain couples TRBV5-1 to TRBJ2-1, with 10 bases matching TRBD2. Trimming at V came to 3 bases and at J to 6 bases, leaving 9 bases not matched to a gene. This CDR3 is 16 amino acids long. Germline CDR1 and CDR2: SGHRS and YFSETQ. CDR3 residues: CASSSGVLAGSNEQFF. The CDR3 DNA reads TGCGCCAGCAGCTCTGGGGTACTAGCGGGATCCAATGAGCAGTTCTTC.

The chain carries TRBV25-1 and TRBJ1-4; maybe TRBD1 (5 bases). The CDR3 is made up of 14 amino acids. The V gene lost 2 bases and the J gene lost 5 bases, with 9 bases spanning the gap. The V gene's germline CDR1 is MGHDK and CDR2 SYGVNS. The CDR3 reads CASSEVGQNEKLFF. CDR3 nucleotides: TGTGCCAGCAGTGAAGTGGGGCAAAATGAAAAACTGTTTTTT.

In its sample, this clone was seen once. The chain combines TRBV19 with TRBJ2-3; 10 bases fit TRBD1. With V trimmed by 5 bases and J by 4 bases, 9 bases remained unmatched. Germline CDR1 is LNHDA and CDR2 is SQIVND (reference sequence). The CDR3 runs 16 residues. CDR3 residues: CASSAQSGTGADTQYF. The DNA of the CDR3 is TGTGCCAGTAGTGCCCAATCCGGGACAGGGGCAGATACGCAGTATTTT.

This clone came up once. The CDR3 DNA is TGTGCCAGCAGCTTAGTACAGGGTAAAGAGACCCAGTACTTC. Translation gives CASSLVQGKETQYF. This chain uses TRBV7-8 with TRBJ2-5; D may be TRBD1 (6 bases). V was cut by 1 base and J by 3 bases, with 9 bases left in between. CDR3 size: 14 residues. Germline CDR1 and CDR2: SGHVS and FQNEAQ.

The chain has TRBV5-1 and TRBJ2-3; 7 positions agree with TRBD2. V lost 4 bases, J lost 2 bases, and 1 base stayed unmatched. CDR3 length: 13 residues. CDR1 and CDR2 (germline): SGHRS, YFSETQ. CDR3 protein: CASSRDYTDTQYF. For the CDR3, the DNA is TGCGCCAGCAGCCGGGACTACACAGATACGCAGTATTTT.

The genes are TRBV6-1 and TRBJ2-7; the D is unclear. V was clipped by 6 bases and J by 7 bases, with 10 bases between them. CDR3 length equals 11 residues. Germline assignment: CDR1 MNHNS and CDR2 SASEGT. The chain's CDR3 is CASSHMWEQYF. The CDR3 DNA reads as TGTGCCAGCAGCCACATGTGGGAGCAGTACTTC.

The chain combines TRBV18 with TRBJ1-1; D is unclear. The V gene's germline CDR1 is KGHSH and CDR2 LQKENI. With 4 bases removed from V and 1 base from J, the gap between germline ends came to 10 bases. The CDR3 sequence is 14 residues long. The CDR3 DNA sequence: TGTGCCAGCTCACTCGGACTGGGGAACACTGAAGCTTTCTTT. It is translated as CASSLGLGNTEAFF.

The chain has TRBV5-8 and TRBJ2-7; D call uncertain. The V gene lost 4 bases and the J gene lost 4 bases, with 3 bases spanning the gap. The CDR3 sequence is 10 residues long. CDR1 and CDR2 (germline): SGHTS, YDEGEE. The CDR3 reads CASSPYEQYF. The DNA of the CDR3 is TGTGCCAGCAGCCCATACGAGCAGTACTTC.

CDR3 DNA: TGCGCCAGCAGCGGACTAGCGGGAGAAGAGACCCAGTACTTC. It codes for CASSGLAGEETQYF. This rearrangement joins TRBV5-1 to TRBJ2-5; the match to TRBD2 covers 13 bases. V shed 4 bases and J 3 bases; nucleotides not matched to a gene: 0. Germline V gene lookup returns CDR1 SGHRS and CDR2 YFSETQ. The CDR3 covers 14 residues.

This chain uses TRBV5-1 with TRBJ2-7; 8 positions agree with TRBD2. V lost 0 bases to trimming and J lost 4 bases; unmatched junction nucleotides: 15. Germline V gives CDR1 SGHRS, CDR2 YFSETQ. CDR3 length: 18 amino acids. CDR3 region: CASSLAGLGLGTPYEQYF. The DNA for the CDR3 is TGCGCCAGCAGCTTGGCGGGACTAGGACTCGGCACGCCTTACGAGCAGTACTTC.

This clone was found a few times. J is TRBJ1-1 and V is TRBV7-3, with D perhaps matching TRBD1 (6 bases). CDR3 length: 12 amino acids. V dropped 10 bases and J dropped 8 bases, with 17 bases sitting between them. Germline assignment: CDR1 SGHTA and CDR2 FQGTGA. CDR3 nucleotides: TGTGCCATCCTTTCAGGACAGTTCGAAGCTTTCTTT. Translation gives CAILSGQFEAFF.

The chain combines TRBV29-1 with TRBJ2-3; 11 nucleotides agree with TRBD2. This CDR3 has 15 residues. CDR1 SQVTM and CDR2 ANQGSEA come from the germline V gene. The J segment lost 1 base and the V segment lost 7 bases, leaving 7 bases of the junction unmatched. CDR3 residues: CSGNLAGGRTDTQYF. CDR3 coding DNA: TGCAGCGGTAACCTAGCGGGAGGACGCACAGATACGCAGTATTTT.